This T cell receptor beta chain was captured in a study of blood T cells in healthy people across ages. Total RNA, at least 6 micrograms per sample, came from PBMCs. A second roughly 6 to 12 cycle PCR used barcoded and J-beta primers. Each single sample gave us at least 2.5 million CDR3-containing paired-end reads. One entry per CDR3 protein, called by TCRdb with MiXCR from the 5' RACE reads. Altogether about 810,000 distinct CDR3 sequences are present, 36% being singletons, with the ten largest covering under 15%. Study-level points and caveats: The fall in TCR beta diversity per million T cells was roughly linear with age.

Trimming took 3 bases from V and 5 from J, leaving 16 bases between them. The CDR3 sequence is 15 residues long. Notes on this clonotype: Its antigen is still unknown.

The rearrangement uses TRBV12-3 or TRBV12-4 and TRBJ1-1; D not resolved. The sequenced sample consisted of blood. The receptor was isolated from a man in his late teens or twenties in good health. The CDR3 loop reads CASSLSPVRGTEAFF. The CDR3 region has the DNA TGTGCCAGCAGTTTGTCCCCAGTCAGAGGGACTGAAGCTTTCTTT.